The rows below give T cell receptor beta chains drawn from one sample of a study of cytomegalovirus exposure and HLA in healthy donors. Sequencing used immunoSEQ multiplex PCR; TCRdb keeps in-frame clones, though not all of them. The sample yields fewer than 200,000 clones, 91% seen once. The sequencing input was PBMCs. These receptors all come from a woman between 18 and 30 years old in good health and CMV-seropositive. Each CDR3 is given with its conserved first and last residue.

CDR3 protein	CDR3 length	V gene	J gene
CASRVRGLGEKLFF	14	TRBV6-6	TRBJ1-4
CASSPKGGSSYNEQFF	16	TRBV18	TRBJ2-1
CASSQDRSVTDTQYF	15	TRBV4-2	TRBJ2-3
CSVGLGPNTEAFF	13	TRBV29-1	TRBJ1-1
CASSLSGNQETQYF	14	TRBV5-1	TRBJ2-5
CASSPPGEWYEQYF	14	TRBV28	TRBJ2-7
CASRRLRQGWQFF	13	TRBV28	TRBJ2-1
CASSLWTGANTEAFF	15	TRBV27	TRBJ1-1
CASSVAFRTEAFF	13	TRBV9	TRBJ1-1
CATSRAVVDEQYF	13	TRBV15	TRBJ2-7
CATSRGLAGGETQYF	15	TRBV15	TRBJ2-5
CASSILSGGPYNEQFF	16	TRBV19	TRBJ2-1
CASSLVSGANVLTF	14	TRBV27	TRBJ2-6
CASSLELSHEQYF	13	TRBV5-1	TRBJ2-7
CASSYHRRSGKETQYF	16	TRBV6-5	TRBJ2-5
CASSLGRGGNTEAFF	15	TRBV7-9	TRBJ1-1
CASSRGPADTQYF	13	TRBV18	TRBJ2-3
CASSLQGVGNSPLHF	15	TRBV25-1	TRBJ1-6
CASSQGRSSVNEQFF	15	TRBV4-1	TRBJ2-1
CASSRGGSTDTQYF	14	TRBV11-1	TRBJ2-3
CASSMGLLSYNEQFF	15	TRBV19	TRBJ2-1
CSVNTVGTGYEQYF	14	TRBV29-1	TRBJ2-7
CASSRIRGDEKLFF	14	TRBV27	TRBJ1-4
CASSVVRDTQYF	12	TRBV9	TRBJ2-3
CAVQGAGQFF	10	TRBV30	TRBJ2-1
CASRGQGTSGANVLTF	16	TRBV5-4	TRBJ2-6
CASRVGGRDEQFF	13	TRBV12-2	TRBJ2-1
CASSYTTGDYEQYF	14	TRBV5-1	TRBJ2-7
CASSDRGNTIYF	12	TRBV28	TRBJ1-3
CASSIPGGKLANYGYTF	17	TRBV5-4	TRBJ1-2
CASSDGGTSAKETQYF	16	TRBV7-8	TRBJ2-5
CASSLGPGDTQYF	13	TRBV13	TRBJ2-3
CASTETGTGYEQYF	14	TRBV6-6	TRBJ2-7
CASSPPGLLIYEQYF	15	TRBV16	TRBJ2-7
CASSENRGGYGYTF	14	TRBV10-2	TRBJ1-2
CASSLGQGSSYNEQFF	16	TRBV4-1	TRBJ2-1
CASPGLAYTGELFF	14	TRBV6-1	TRBJ2-2
CASRAVGQAYNEQFF	15	TRBV7-8	TRBJ2-1
CASSLGAGTSGTNEQFF	17	TRBV7-2	TRBJ2-1
CASSLSSGRETQYF	14	TRBV7-8	TRBJ2-5
CASSLETRVGEQYF	14	TRBV5-5	TRBJ2-7
CASSEYFGQAEAFF	14	TRBV2	TRBJ1-1
CSVDGRGQDEQYF	13	TRBV29-1	TRBJ2-7
CASSPPDRESANYGYTF	17	TRBV7-9	TRBJ1-2